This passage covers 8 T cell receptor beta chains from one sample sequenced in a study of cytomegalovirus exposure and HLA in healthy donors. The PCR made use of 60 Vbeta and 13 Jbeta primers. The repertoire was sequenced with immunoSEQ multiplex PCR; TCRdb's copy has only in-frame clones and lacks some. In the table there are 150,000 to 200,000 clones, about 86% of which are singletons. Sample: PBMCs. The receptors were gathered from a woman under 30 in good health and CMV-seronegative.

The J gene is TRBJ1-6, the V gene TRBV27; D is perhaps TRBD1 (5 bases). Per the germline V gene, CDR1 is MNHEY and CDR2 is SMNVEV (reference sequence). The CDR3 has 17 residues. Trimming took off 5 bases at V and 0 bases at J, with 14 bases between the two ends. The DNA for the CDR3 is TGTGCCAGCAGTAGGTCTGGGGCCAGCTCCTATAATTCACCCCTCCACTTT. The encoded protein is CASSRSGASSYNSPLHF.

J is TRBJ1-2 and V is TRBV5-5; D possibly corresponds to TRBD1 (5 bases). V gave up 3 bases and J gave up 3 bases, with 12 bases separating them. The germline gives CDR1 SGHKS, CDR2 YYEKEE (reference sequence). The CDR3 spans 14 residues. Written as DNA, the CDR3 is TGTGCCAGCAGCTCACCCCAGGGATACTATGGCTACACCTTC. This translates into CASSSPQGYYGYTF.

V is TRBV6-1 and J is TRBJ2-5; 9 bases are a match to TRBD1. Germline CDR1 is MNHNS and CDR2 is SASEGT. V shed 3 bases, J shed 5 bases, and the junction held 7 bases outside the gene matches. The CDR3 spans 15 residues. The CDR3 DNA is TGTGCCAGCAGTGACGTGACAGGGGGGGGCGAGACCCAGTACTTC. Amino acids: CASSDVTGGGETQYF.

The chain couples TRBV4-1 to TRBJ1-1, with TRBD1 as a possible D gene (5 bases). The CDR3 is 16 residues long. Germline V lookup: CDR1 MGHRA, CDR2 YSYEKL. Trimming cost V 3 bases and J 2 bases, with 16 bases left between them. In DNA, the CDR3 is TGCGCCAGCAGCCACAGATTCGACACAGGAAACACTGAAGCTTTCTTT. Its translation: CASSHRFDTGNTEAFF.

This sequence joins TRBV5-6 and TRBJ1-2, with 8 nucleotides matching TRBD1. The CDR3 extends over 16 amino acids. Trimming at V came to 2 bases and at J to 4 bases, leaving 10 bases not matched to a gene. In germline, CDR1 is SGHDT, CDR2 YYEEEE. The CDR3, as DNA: TGTGCCAGCAGCTTCAAAGGACAGGGCCCAGGCTATGGCTACACCTTC. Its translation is CASSFKGQGPGYGYTF.

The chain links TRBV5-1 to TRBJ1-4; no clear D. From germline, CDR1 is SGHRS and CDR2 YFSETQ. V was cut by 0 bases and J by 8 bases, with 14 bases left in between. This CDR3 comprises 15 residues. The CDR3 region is CASSLADPREEKLFF. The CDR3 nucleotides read TGCGCCAGCAGCTTGGCCGATCCCCGAGAGGAAAAACTGTTTTTT.

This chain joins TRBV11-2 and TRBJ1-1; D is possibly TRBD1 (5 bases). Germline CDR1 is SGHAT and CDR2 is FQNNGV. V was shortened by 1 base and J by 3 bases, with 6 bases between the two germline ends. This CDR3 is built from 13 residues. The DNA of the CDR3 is TGTGCCAGCAGCTTAGCAGGGTACACTGAAGCTTTCTTT. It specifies CASSLAGYTEAFF.

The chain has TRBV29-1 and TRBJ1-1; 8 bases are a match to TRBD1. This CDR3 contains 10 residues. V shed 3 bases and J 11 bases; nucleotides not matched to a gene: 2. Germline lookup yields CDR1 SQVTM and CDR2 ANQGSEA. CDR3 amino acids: CSVETGVAFF. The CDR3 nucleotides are TGCAGCGTTGAGACAGGGGTTGCTTTCTTT.